A single sample gave rise to the 25 T cell receptor beta chains below, sequenced in a study of blood T cell repertoires in COVID-19. Produced via immunoSEQ multiplex PCR; TCRdb's table is partial and in-frame only. Here the sample spans more than 200,000 clones, 88% being singletons. The sample was peripheral blood. All receptors derive from a man at least 80 years old with acute or convalescent COVID-19.

The rearrangement uses TRBV3-1 (or the pseudogene TRBV3-2) and TRBJ1-4; weak D call: TRBD1 (6 bases). The V end was cut by 0 bases, the J end by 4 bases, with 18 bases between. This CDR3 contains 18 residues. Germline V gives CDR1 LGHDT, CDR2 YNNKEL (reference sequence). The CDR3 DNA follows: TGTGCCAGCAGCCAAGAAAGAGGCGGGGGACACGGTAATGAAAAACTGTTTTTT. Translation: CASSQERGGGHGNEKLFF.

The CDR3 loop is CASSQTTGLQRFF. In nucleotides, the CDR3 is TGTGCCAGCAGCCAAACCACGGGACTCCAGAGGTTCTTC. V and J are TRBV11-2 and TRBJ2-1; a possible D gene is TRBD2 (6 bases). The CDR3 consists of 13 residues. Deletions cut 5 bases from V and 15 bases from J, with 20 bases between. The germline CDR1 and CDR2 sequences are SGHAT and FQNNGV.

CDR3 amino acids: CASSLEGGGADTQYF. The CDR3 DNA is TGTGCCAGCAGCTTAGAGGGGGGGGGCGCAGATACGCAGTATTTT. The chain uses TRBV7-6 and TRBJ2-3; a weak D match, TRBD2 (7 bases). Trimming took off 1 base at V and 4 bases at J, with 12 bases between the two ends. Per germline, CDR1 SGHVS and CDR2 FNYEAQ. This CDR3 comprises 15 residues.

The chain couples TRBV28 to TRBJ1-4, with 7 positions matching TRBD1. The germline V gene has CDR1 MDHEN and CDR2 SYDVKM. Trimming at V came to 9 bases and at J to 4 bases, leaving 5 bases not matched to a gene. This CDR3 has 13 amino acids. The CDR3 sequence is CASRGQLNEKLFF. The CDR3 DNA reads TGTGCCAGTCGGGGACAGCTTAATGAAAAACTGTTTTTT.

The chain recombines TRBV5-1 with TRBJ2-7; 8 bases fit TRBD2. In germline, CDR1 is SGHRS, CDR2 YFSETQ. The CDR3 runs 15 residues. With V trimmed by 0 bases and J by 5 bases, 7 bases remained unmatched. The CDR3 DNA follows: TGCGCCAGCAGCTTGGAGGGGTCAGCGGGGGACGAGCAGTACTTC. Translating gives CASSLEGSAGDEQYF.

V is TRBV6-1 and J is TRBJ1-2; TRBD1 matches at 7 bases. The germline CDR1 and CDR2 sequences are MNHNS and SASEGT. The length of the CDR3 is 14 residues. The J segment lost 7 bases and the V segment lost 1 base, leaving 6 bases of the junction unmatched. The CDR3 coding sequence is TGTGCCAGCAGTGAAGGCAGGGGGGTAGGTGGCTACACCTTC. Translating gives CASSEGRGVGGYTF.

This chain links TRBV5-6 with TRBJ2-7; D is perhaps TRBD2 (5 bases). CDR3 length equals 14 residues. Trimming took off 2 bases at V and 2 bases at J, with 11 bases between the two ends. Germline loops: CDR1 SGHDT, CDR2 YYEEEE. The CDR3 reads CASSFGIAPYEQYF. CDR3 nucleotides: TGTGCCAGCAGCTTCGGTATAGCGCCCTACGAGCAGTACTTC.

CDR3 coding DNA: TGTGCCAGCAGCTTAGCGATGTCTAGCGGGGGCATGGGGGAGACCCAGTACTTC. Protein: CASSLAMSSGGMGETQYF. The chain couples TRBV7-9 to TRBJ2-5, with 10 bases identical to TRBD2. This CDR3 has 18 amino acids. The V and J ends lost 0 bases and 5 bases, in that order; junction bases with no gene match: 12. Germline-derived CDR1 and CDR2 are SEHNR and FQNEAQ (reference sequence).

The chain couples TRBV6-5 to TRBJ1-5; a possible D gene is TRBD1 (5 bases). CDR3 length equals 15 residues. The germline V gene encodes CDR1 MNHEY and CDR2 SVGAGI. V lost 6 bases, J lost 3 bases, and 15 bases lay in between. For the CDR3, the DNA is TGTGCCAGCAGAAAAGCCCGACAGTCCAATCAGCCCCAGCATTTT. Its translation: CASRKARQSNQPQHF.

The chain carries TRBV5-6 and TRBJ2-5; D is possibly TRBD1 (6 bases). V shed 1 base and J shed 3 bases, with 10 bases lying between them. Germline CDR1 reads SGHDT; CDR2 reads YYEEEE. This CDR3 region has 14 residues. The CDR3 is CASSLTGSKETQYF. The CDR3 DNA follows: TGTGCCAGCAGCTTGACAGGGTCTAAAGAGACCCAGTACTTC.

The gene calls are TRBV3-1 (or the pseudogene TRBV3-2) and TRBJ2-1; 7 nucleotides line up with TRBD2. This CDR3 has 15 amino acids. Germline values: CDR1 LGHDT, CDR2 YNNKEL (reference sequence). J was trimmed by 4 bases and V by 2 bases; bases with no gene match: 5. The CDR3 nucleotides read TGTGCCAGCAGCCAACAAACGGGGGGATACAATGAGCAGTTCTTC. It yields the protein CASSQQTGGYNEQFF.

The genes are TRBV4-1 and TRBJ2-1; 7 nucleotides match TRBD2. CDR3 length equals 16 residues. J lost 1 base, V lost 0 bases, and 3 bases had no gene match. Germline CDR1 and CDR2: MGHRA and YSYEKL. The CDR3: CASSQEMRGSYNEQFF. CDR3 DNA: TGCGCCAGCAGCCAAGAGATGCGGGGGTCCTACAATGAGCAGTTCTTC.

This clone was picked up one time. The chain carries TRBV6-5 and TRBJ1-1, with D possibly being TRBD1 (5 bases). Germline CDR1 reads MNHEY; CDR2 reads SVGAGI. Trimming pared 7 bases from V and 2 bases from J, leaving 11 bases between. There are 13 residues in the CDR3. The CDR3 DNA sequence: TGTGCCAGCAATTTCGACAGCAACACTGAAGCTTTCTTT. Protein sequence: CASNFDSNTEAFF.

CDR3 nucleotide sequence: TGTGCCAGCAGCTCCTCGGGAGCCGCGCGAGGCTACACCTTC. Translation: CASSSSGAARGYTF. V usage is TRBV3-1 (or the pseudogene TRBV3-2) and J usage is TRBJ1-2; D not resolved. The CDR3 totals 14 residues. CDR1 and CDR2 (germline): LGHDT, YNNKEL (reference sequence). Trimming took 5 bases from V and 8 from J, leaving 18 bases between them.

The chain recombines TRBV5-4 with TRBJ1-1; maybe TRBD1 (6 bases). The V end lost 7 bases, the J end lost 3 bases, and 10 bases lay between the germline ends. This CDR3 has 12 amino acids. Germline assignment: CDR1 SGHNT and CDR2 YYREEE (reference sequence). The CDR3 nucleotides read TGTGCCAGCGGGGGGGGGCACACTGAAGCTTTCTTT. As protein: CASGGGHTEAFF.

CDR3 sequence: CASSLDHSYGYTF. CDR3 DNA: TGTGCCAGCAGCTTAGACCACAGCTATGGCTACACCTTC. The gene calls are TRBV7-2 and TRBJ1-2; D not certain. Between the trimmed V and J ends, which lost 1 base and 4 bases, there was a span of 7 bases. CDR3 length: 13 residues. Germline V lookup: CDR1 SGHTA, CDR2 FQGNSA.

The chain uses TRBV7-8 and TRBJ1-2, with D possibly being TRBD1 (5 bases). V shed 5 bases and J shed 4 bases, with 14 bases lying between them. Germline V gives CDR1 SGHVS, CDR2 FQNEAQ. CDR3 size: 14 residues. CDR3 sequence (DNA): TGTGCCAGCAGCCCCCAGGCAGGGTCCTATGGCTACACCTTC. Protein: CASSPQAGSYGYTF.

CDR3: CASSRPRGVVFF. DNA for the CDR3: TGTGCCAGCAGTAGACCACGAGGTGTGGTTTTCTTT. The V gene is TRBV6-5, the J gene TRBJ1-1; D uncertain. V was shortened by 5 bases and J by 13 bases, with 17 bases between the two germline ends. The germline V gene encodes CDR1 MNHEY and CDR2 SVGAGI. The CDR3 spans 12 residues.

The chain carries TRBV29-1 and TRBJ1-4, with TRBD1 as a possible D gene (6 bases). Germline V gene sequence: CDR1 SQVTM, CDR2 ANQGSEA. Trimming took off 4 bases at V and 2 bases at J, with 14 bases between the two ends. The CDR3 is 15 residues long. This CDR3 reads CSVVLGGITNEKLFF. CDR3 DNA sequence: TGCAGCGTTGTCTTAGGGGGTATCACTAATGAAAAACTGTTTTTT.

The chain couples TRBV19 to TRBJ1-2, with 7 nucleotides matching TRBD1. V shed 5 bases and J 4 bases; nucleotides not matched to a gene: 7. Germline V gene sequence: CDR1 LNHDA, CDR2 SQIVND (reference sequence). The CDR3 spans 14 residues. The CDR3 is CASSGWDSSYGYTF. DNA of the CDR3: TGTGCCAGTAGTGGGTGGGACAGCTCCTATGGCTACACCTTC.

The V call is TRBV5-4, the J call TRBJ2-7, with 8 positions matching TRBD2. The CDR3 is 16 amino acids. Germline trimming cut 4 bases from V and 2 bases from J; bases unmatched to any gene: 11. CDR1 and CDR2 from the germline V gene are SGHNT and YYREEE (reference sequence). The CDR3 nucleotides read TGTGCCAGCAGCGCCCCCAGCGGGGGTAACCCCTACGAGCAGTACTTC. Translated, it gives CASSAPSGGNPYEQYF. Filled out from reference TRBV5-4 and TRBJ2-7, the complete variable domain reads ETGVTQSPTHLIKTRGQQVTLRCSSQSGHNTVSWYQQALGQGPQFIFQYYREEENGRGNFPPRFSGLQFPNYSSELNVNALELDDSALYLCASSAPSGGNPYEQYFGPGTRLTVT.

The chain combines TRBV7-3 with TRBJ2-1, with a tentative D call TRBD1 (6 bases). V gave up 5 bases and J gave up 5 bases, with 19 bases separating them. The CDR3 is 16 amino acids. CDR1 and CDR2 (germline): SGHTA, FQGTGA. The CDR3 nucleotides read TGTGCCAGCAGCATCGGGACATCGCTTTGGAACAATGAGCAGTTCTTC. Protein product: CASSIGTSLWNNEQFF.

This chain connects TRBV11-2 to TRBJ2-1; weak D call: TRBD2 (5 bases). Germline V CDR1 and CDR2: SGHAT, FQNNGV. This CDR3 region has 14 residues. Trimming removed 0 bases from V and 5 bases from J, with 8 bases in between. The CDR3 loop is CASSLETRNNEQFF. The CDR3 DNA follows: TGTGCCAGCAGCTTAGAAACTAGAAACAATGAGCAGTTCTTC.

The chain joins TRBV6-5 to TRBJ1-1; 7 nucleotides align to TRBD1. Germline assignment: CDR1 MNHEY and CDR2 SVGAGI. The CDR3 is 15 residues long. With 6 bases clipped from V and 10 bases from J, the junction kept 17 bases outside the gene matches. The CDR3 is CASRNDGTAPRGAFF. The DNA of the CDR3 is TGTGCCAGCAGGAACGACGGGACAGCTCCCCGGGGAGCTTTCTTT.

The J gene is TRBJ2-7, the V gene TRBV4-3; D call uncertain. This CDR3 has 14 residues. CDR1 and CDR2 from the germline V gene are LGHNA and YSLEER. The V end was cut by 1 base, the J end by 5 bases, with 12 bases between. CDR3 nucleotide sequence: TGCGCCAGCAGCCAAGGCGGCGGTTGGAACGAGCAGTACTTC. It yields the protein CASSQGGGWNEQYF.